The 32 T cell receptor beta chains below were found in one sample sequenced in a study of cytomegalovirus exposure and HLA in healthy donors. With 60 Vbeta and 13 Jbeta primers, the PCR was carried out. The protocol was immunoSEQ multiplex PCR, while the TCRdb copy is restricted to in-frame clones and leaves out a portion. The table lists roughly 150,000 clones, 80% of them singletons. The sample consisted of PBMCs. The receptors here all came from a man aged 25 to 45 in good health.

The chain uses TRBV30 and TRBJ1-2, with no clear D. Germline values: CDR1 GTSNPN, CDR2 SVGIG (reference sequence). The V gene lost 1 base and the J gene lost 6 bases, with 15 bases spanning the gap. The CDR3 covers 14 residues. The CDR3 DNA reads TGTGCCTGGAGTGGCATCTGGTACGCGGATGGCTACACCTTC. It yields the protein CAWSGIWYADGYTF. The full variable domain, rest sourced from reference TRBV30 and TRBJ1-2, is SQTIHQWPATLVQPVGSPLSLECTVEGTSNPNLYWYRQAAGRGLQLLFYSVGIGQISSEVPQNLSASRPQDRQFILSSKKLLLSDSGFYLCAWSGIWYADGYTFGSGTRLTVV.

The rearrangement links TRBV5-1 to TRBJ2-5; D possibly corresponds to TRBD2 (6 bases). Trimming cost V 4 bases and J 4 bases, with 20 bases left between them. CDR3 length equals 16 residues. Looked up from germline, CDR1 is SGHRS and CDR2 is YFSETQ. The CDR3 DNA reads TGCGCCAGCAGCCCCAGGGTGCGGTTGGGAGGAGAGACCCAGTACTTC. It encodes CASSPRVRLGGETQYF. The whole variable domain, remainder taken from reference TRBV5-1 and TRBJ2-5, is KAGVTQTPRYLIKTRGQQVTLSCSPISGHRSVSWYQQTPGQGLQFLFEYFSETQRNKGNFPGRFSGRQFSNSRSEMNVSTLELGDSALYLCASSPRVRLGGETQYFGPGTRLLVL.

This clone was counted a few times. The chain uses TRBV5-6 and TRBJ2-3; D unclear. The germline V and J ends were trimmed by 0 bases and 4 bases, with 9 bases remaining between them. Germline values: CDR1 SGHDT, CDR2 YYEEEE. The CDR3 consists of 14 residues. In DNA, the CDR3 is TGTGCCAGCAGCTTGGGGGCTCCGTCAGATACGCAGTATTTT. It translates to CASSLGAPSDTQYF.

The chain has TRBV11-2 and TRBJ1-6, with 9 nucleotides matching TRBD1. The germline V gene has CDR1 SGHAT and CDR2 FQNNGV. V shed 5 bases and J 10 bases; nucleotides not matched to a gene: 6. The CDR3 is 14 amino acids. DNA of the CDR3: TGTGCCAGCAGCACCGGGACAGGGAGATCACCCCTCCACTTT. This encodes CASSTGTGRSPLHF.

The chain joins TRBV28 to TRBJ2-1, with 8 positions matching TRBD2. This CDR3 is built from 15 residues. After removal of 3 bases from V and 3 bases from J, the junction contained 4 bases not matched to a gene. CDR1 and CDR2 (germline): MDHEN, SYDVKM. CDR3 region: CASSFGGAYYNEQFF. Here the CDR3 DNA reads TGTGCCAGCAGTTTCGGGGGGGCATACTACAATGAGCAGTTCTTC.

This clone was picked up a small number of times. The chain employs TRBV6-4 and TRBJ2-2; D may be TRBD1 (5 bases). Germline V gives CDR1 MRHNA, CDR2 SNTAGT. There are 14 residues in the CDR3. The V gene lost 2 bases and the J gene lost 1 base, with 5 bases spanning the gap. The CDR3 DNA reads as TGTGCCAGCAGTGACAGGGGGAACACCGGGGAGCTGTTTTTT. It yields the protein CASSDRGNTGELFF.

In the case of this clone: One end of the junction varies from germline; a read error may be responsible. The chain has TRBV7-9 and TRBJ2-5, with a weak D call TRBD2 (5 bases). CDR3 length: 14 amino acids. The germline CDR1 and CDR2 sequences are SEHNR and FQNEAQ (reference sequence). The CDR3 DNA is TGTTCCAGCAGCTCGCGGGTTTACCAAGAGACCCAGTACTTC. Encoded protein: CSSSSRVYQETQYF. Together with reference TRBV7-9 and TRBJ2-5, the CDR3 gives the full variable domain: DTGVSQNPRHKITKRGQNVTFRCDPISEHNRLYWYRQTLGQGPEFLTYFQNEAQLEKSRLLSDRFSAERPKGSFSTLEIQRTEQGDSAMYLCSSSSRVYQETQYFGPGTRLLVL.

The chain has TRBV9 and TRBJ2-1, with no clear D. The V gene's germline CDR1 is SGDLS and CDR2 YYNGEE. Trimming stripped 2 bases from V and 0 bases from J, with 18 bases between. The CDR3 consists of 18 residues. CDR3 sequence: CASSVNNPSIRSYNEQFF. The CDR3 nucleotides read TGTGCCAGCAGCGTTAACAATCCCTCGATCCGCTCCTACAATGAGCAGTTCTTC. Supplemented by reference TRBV9 and TRBJ2-1, the full variable domain reads DSGVTQTPKHLITATGQRVTLRCSPRSGDLSVYWYQQSLDQGLQFLIQYYNGEERAKGNILERFSAQQFPDLHSELNLSSLELGDSALYFCASSVNNPSIRSYNEQFFGPGTRLTVL.

The CDR3 DNA reads TGTGCCAGCTCTCCCATTCGGCGGGAGAAACCCTACGAGCAGTACTTC. It codes for CASSPIRREKPYEQYF. The rearrangement links TRBV18 to TRBJ2-7; 7 bases are shared with TRBD2. Germline loops: CDR1 KGHSH, CDR2 LQKENI. This CDR3 is built from 16 residues. The J segment lost 2 bases and the V segment lost 6 bases, leaving 13 bases of the junction unmatched.

The rearrangement links TRBV6-5 to TRBJ2-2; tentatively, D is TRBD2 (5 bases). Germline V gives CDR1 MNHEY, CDR2 SVGAGI. V lost 8 bases and J lost 6, with 16 bases in between. This CDR3 has 14 residues. The CDR3 DNA is TGTGCCAGCTGGTTTACTAGTGGGGCCGGGGAGCTGTTTTTT. Protein product: CASWFTSGAGELFF.

This rearrangement joins TRBV5-4 to TRBJ2-4; D ambiguous. Trimming cost V 4 bases and J 0 bases, with 8 bases left between them. Germline V gene data show CDR1 as SGHNT and CDR2 as YYREEE (reference sequence). This CDR3 spans 14 amino acids. The CDR3 reads CASSGDGAKNIQYF. The DNA of the CDR3 is TGTGCCAGCAGCGGAGACGGAGCCAAAAACATTCAGTACTTC. Full variable domain (missing parts from reference TRBV5-4 and TRBJ2-4): ETGVTQSPTHLIKTRGQQVTLRCSSQSGHNTVSWYQQALGQGPQFIFQYYREEENGRGNFPPRFSGLQFPNYSSELNVNALELDDSALYLCASSGDGAKNIQYFGAGTRLSVL.

J is TRBJ1-2 and V is TRBV28; D remains unclear. V was shortened by 5 bases and J by 5 bases, with 12 bases between the two germline ends. The CDR3 sequence is 13 residues long. Germline CDR1 reads MDHEN; CDR2 reads SYDVKM. CDR3 bases: TGTGCCAGCAGTGTCAGTCGAGGGTATGGCTACACCTTC. It encodes CASSVSRGYGYTF.

V and J are TRBV28 and TRBJ2-5; D is unclear. Near its end, the DNA agrees better with TRBJ2-7, so the J call may be wrong. The CDR3 sequence is 12 residues long. Germline CDR1 is MDHEN and CDR2 is SYDVKM. In DNA, the CDR3 is TGTGCCAGCAGTCAAGCCGGGTACGAGCAGTACTTC. Translated, it gives CASSQAGYEQYF.

This clone appeared a single time. CDR3 DNA: TGTGCCAGCAGCCCCCCGGAGGGCCAGACCCAGTACTTC. This sequence encodes CASSPPEGQTQYF. This chain links TRBV6-6 with TRBJ2-5, with D possibly TRBD2 on 6 matching bases. This CDR3 is 13 amino acids long. The germline CDR1 and CDR2 sequences are MNHNY and SVGAGI (reference sequence). The ends were cut back, 6 bases at V and 6 bases at J, with 14 bases in the middle.

V and J are TRBV5-1 and TRBJ1-3; TRBD1 is a possible D gene (6 bases). Trimming removed 7 bases at V and 2 bases at J, with 16 bases between. CDR3 length: 15 amino acids. Looked up from germline, CDR1 is SGHRS and CDR2 is YFSETQ. The CDR3 spells CASARDGGPGNTIYF. DNA of the CDR3: TGCGCCAGCGCGCGAGATGGGGGCCCTGGAAACACCATATATTTT.

This sequence joins TRBV10-3 and TRBJ2-2; 10 bases match TRBD1. The CDR3 consists of 18 residues. The germline V gene has CDR1 ENHRY and CDR2 SYGVKD. J gave up 6 bases and V 2 bases, and 12 bases lay outside the gene matches. CDR3 DNA sequence: TGTGCCATCAGTGAGGGCCGGGACAGGGGAAAGTTCGCCGGGGAGCTGTTTTTT. This gives the protein CAISEGRDRGKFAGELFF.

In this sample, this clone turned up once. V usage is TRBV5-4 and J usage is TRBJ2-1, with 10 nucleotides matching TRBD2. The J segment lost 5 bases and the V segment lost 4 bases, leaving 12 bases of the junction unmatched. CDR1 SGHNT and CDR2 YYREEE come from the germline V gene (reference sequence). The CDR3 has 17 amino acids. The chain's CDR3 is CASSPGSPAGGNNEQFF. CDR3 nucleotide sequence: TGTGCCAGCAGCCCGGGGAGCCCAGCGGGAGGGAACAATGAGCAGTTCTTC.

V is TRBV10-3 and J is TRBJ2-7; 7 bases are shared with TRBD1. The CDR3 extends over 15 amino acids. Trimming cost V 2 bases and J 4 bases; bases outside gene matches: 8. CDR1 is ENHRY, CDR2 SYGVKD, per germline. CDR3 region: CAISEDRVRPYEQYF. For the CDR3, the DNA is TGTGCCATCAGTGAGGACAGGGTTAGGCCTTACGAGCAGTACTTC.

A remark on this clone: One end of the junction fails to match germline, which may point to a read error. The chain uses TRBV5-4 and TRBJ2-5; D is ambiguous. The V gene's germline CDR1 is SGHNT and CDR2 YYREEE (reference sequence). The CDR3 loop spans 12 amino acids. The CDR3 region is CASSFYREAQYF. DNA for the CDR3: TGTGCCAGCAGCTTTTACCGAGAGGCCCAGTACTTC.

The rearrangement links TRBV18 to TRBJ2-3, with 10 bases identical to TRBD2. V shed 3 bases and J 1 base; nucleotides not matched to a gene: 4. The CDR3 is 16 residues long. CDR1 and CDR2 (germline): KGHSH, LQKENI. This CDR3 reads CASSPLAGAGTDTQYF. As DNA, the CDR3 is TGTGCCAGCTCACCGCTAGCGGGAGCCGGCACAGATACGCAGTATTTT.

The rearrangement joins TRBV5-1 to TRBJ2-3; TRBD2 aligns across 8 bases. From germline, CDR1 is SGHRS and CDR2 YFSETQ. The CDR3 contains 14 residues. Trimming removed 5 bases from V and 3 bases from J; junction bases left unmatched: 5. CDR3 in DNA: TGCGCCAGCAGAACCCAGCGGGAGACAGATACGCAGTATTTT. Amino acid sequence: CASRTQRETDTQYF.

The rearrangement uses TRBV27 and TRBJ2-7; the D gene is possibly TRBD1 (7 bases). Germline V gives CDR1 MNHEY, CDR2 SMNVEV (reference sequence). V gave up 5 bases and J gave up 1 base, with 12 bases separating them. The CDR3 totals 14 residues. Here the CDR3 DNA reads TGTGCCAGCAGTCAGGGGGGTTATTCCTACGAGCAGTACTTC. Translating gives CASSQGGYSYEQYF.

V is TRBV9 and J is TRBJ2-1; D possibly corresponds to TRBD2 (6 bases). From germline, CDR1 is SGDLS and CDR2 YYNGEE. The CDR3 covers 15 residues. V shed 0 bases and J shed 1 base, with 8 bases lying between them. The CDR3 protein is CASSVVSGSYNEQFF. The CDR3 bases are TGTGCCAGCAGCGTAGTTAGCGGTTCCTACAATGAGCAGTTCTTC.

This clone was counted between two and nine times. An end of the junction does not agree with germline; a read error may underlie this. V is TRBV6-5 and J is TRBJ1-6; tentatively, D is TRBD1 (6 bases). This CDR3 contains 16 residues. CDR1 and CDR2 (germline): MNHEY, SVGAGI. The chain's CDR3 is CASSYSRDTSNSPLHF. CDR3 DNA: TGTGCCAGCAGCTACTCTCGGGACACCTCTAATTCACCCCTCCACTTT.

The gene calls are TRBV7-6 and TRBJ2-3, with a tentative D call TRBD1 (6 bases). CDR1 is SGHVS, CDR2 FNYEAQ, per germline. Trimming left V 4 bases short and J 0 bases short, with 11 bases between. CDR3 length equals 15 residues. CDR3 nucleotide sequence: TGTGCCAGCAGCTCGAACAGGGCAAGCACAGATACGCAGTATTTT. The encoded protein is CASSSNRASTDTQYF.

The chain couples TRBV13 to TRBJ1-1; TRBD1 agrees at 7 bases. This CDR3 is built from 16 residues. V gave up 4 bases and J gave up 1 base; unmatched junction bases: 9. CDR1 and CDR2 (germline): PRHDT, FYEKMQ (reference sequence). CDR3 in amino acids: CASSSLPGTENTEAFF. The CDR3 DNA reads TGTGCCAGCAGCTCCCTACCCGGGACAGAGAACACTGAAGCTTTCTTT.

The chain is built from TRBV9 and TRBJ2-7; the D gene is possibly TRBD1 (6 bases). The CDR3 is 15 amino acids. V was trimmed by 5 bases and J by 6 bases, leaving 21 bases between them. Per the germline V gene, CDR1 is SGDLS and CDR2 is YYNGEE. CDR3 in DNA: TGTGCCAGCAGTCCCGCGCAGGGGTGGGTAGCCGAGCAGTACTTC. It translates to CASSPAQGWVAEQYF.

The chain combines TRBV6-6 with TRBJ1-2; 7 nucleotides align to TRBD1. Germline CDR1 reads MNHNY; CDR2 reads SVGAGI (reference sequence). The length of the CDR3 is 14 residues. Trimming took 2 bases from V and 7 from J; bases not matched to a gene: 7. The CDR3 DNA sequence: TGTGCCAGCAGTTACGAGGGGGCAAGCCGTGGCTACACCTTC. Residues: CASSYEGASRGYTF.

The chain recombines TRBV13 with TRBJ2-3, with D maybe TRBD2 (5 bases). Trimming took off 5 bases at V and 3 bases at J, with 18 bases between the two ends. The CDR3 totals 16 residues. Germline CDR1 reads PRHDT; CDR2 reads FYEKMQ (reference sequence). The CDR3 DNA sequence: TGTGCCAGCAGCCCCCAGCGGCACTGGAAAACAGATACGCAGTATTTT. As protein: CASSPQRHWKTDTQYF.

This rearrangement joins TRBV9 to TRBJ2-5; 9 bases agree with TRBD2. V trimming: 0 bases; J trimming: 1 base; junction bases outside the gene matches: 4. Germline CDR1 and CDR2: SGDLS and YYNGEE. The CDR3 runs 16 residues. The CDR3 reads CASSVGLADLQETQYF. CDR3 sequence (DNA): TGTGCCAGCAGCGTAGGACTAGCGGACCTCCAAGAGACCCAGTACTTC.

The chain employs TRBV7-2 and TRBJ1-2; 8 bases fit TRBD1. The V gene end was trimmed by 4 bases and the J gene end by 7 bases; junction bases not matched to a gene: 5. The CDR3 is made up of 13 amino acids. Looked up from germline, CDR1 is SGHTA and CDR2 is FQGNSA. The CDR3 DNA reads TGTGCCAGCAGCTCGGACAGGGTATCTGGCTACACCTTC. Its translation: CASSSDRVSGYTF. Full variable domain (rest looked up from reference TRBV7-2 and TRBJ1-2): GAGVSQSPSNKVTEKGKDVELRCDPISGHTALYWYRQSLGQGLEFLIYFQGNSAPDKSGLPSDRFSAERTGGSVSTLTIQRTQQEDSAVYLCASSSDRVSGYTFGSGTRLTVV.

There are a few counts of this clone. The rearrangement joins TRBV9 to TRBJ2-1; 15 bases are shared with TRBD2. This CDR3 region has 18 residues. Germline lookup yields CDR1 SGDLS and CDR2 YYNGEE. J was trimmed by 5 bases and V by 4 bases; bases with no gene match: 10. Here the CDR3 reads CASSTGLAGGPRDNEQFF. As DNA, the CDR3 is TGTGCCAGCAGCACCGGACTAGCGGGAGGGCCGAGGGACAATGAGCAGTTCTTC.